What follows is one T cell receptor beta chain and its context. The data were taken from a study of blood T cell repertoires in COVID-19. Study background: T cells, B-cell-depleted T cells, or PBMCs supplied cDNA or gDNA.

Looked up from germline, CDR1 is SGHRS and CDR2 is YFSETQ. The CDR3 has 16 amino acids. Trimming removed 0 bases at V and 0 bases at J, with 12 bases between. Measured with immunoSEQ multiplex PCR; TCRdb has only the in-frame clones, and not every one. The sample has 250,000 to 350,000 clones, 90% seen once. This sequence joins TRBV5-1 and TRBJ1-1; D not resolved. Sequencing used peripheral blood. The receptor's source is a woman in her twenties or thirties with COVID-19, enrolled during active disease. The CDR3 sequence is CASSLGASSMNTEAFF. CDR3 DNA sequence: TGCGCCAGCAGCTTGGGGGCCAGTTCCATGAACACTGAAGCTTTCTTT. Together with reference TRBV5-1 and TRBJ1-1, the CDR3 gives the full variable domain: KAGVTQTPRYLIKTRGQQVTLSCSPISGHRSVSWYQQTPGQGLQFLFEYFSETQRNKGNFPGRFSGRQFSNSRSEMNVSTLELGDSALYLCASSLGASSMNTEAFFGQGTRLTVV.